Below are 18 T cell receptor beta chains sequenced from a single sample in a study of OX40 agonist ivuxolimab in advanced cancers. TCRdb's copy holds only in-frame clones and misses some; the assay was immunoSEQ multiplex PCR. The table lists approximately 76,000 clones, around 90% of them singletons. Sequencing used CD4+ or CD8+ T cells sorted from blood, obtained in a trial of the OX40 agonist ivuxolimab. The source of these receptors is an adult with an advanced solid tumor such as melanoma, head and neck, liver or kidney cancer.

The chain employs TRBV14 and TRBJ2-2; a possible D gene is TRBD2 (5 bases). V was clipped by 2 bases and J by 0 bases, with 10 bases between them. Germline assignment: CDR1 SGHDN and CDR2 FVKESK. The CDR3 has 16 amino acids. CDR3 region: CASSQSRVTNTGELFF. The CDR3 nucleotides are TGTGCCAGCAGCCAATCGAGGGTCACGAACACCGGGGAGCTGTTTTTT.

This chain connects TRBV5-5 to TRBJ1-2; 11 bases are a match to TRBD1. This CDR3 is built from 16 residues. V lost 2 bases and J lost 4; bases outside the gene matches: 7. CDR1 SGHKS and CDR2 YYEKEE come from the germline V gene (reference sequence). The CDR3 sequence is CASSLAGQGATYGYTF. The DNA of the CDR3 is TGTGCCAGCAGCTTAGCAGGACAGGGGGCGACCTATGGCTACACCTTC.

The chain has TRBV6-4 and TRBJ2-1; 8 bases line up with TRBD1. The CDR3 extends over 13 amino acids. The J segment lost 8 bases and the V segment lost 0 bases, leaving 0 bases of the junction unmatched. CDR1 is MRHNA and CDR2 is SNTAGT in the germline V gene. CDR3 sequence (DNA): TGTGCCAGCAGTGACTCGGACAGGGATGAGCAGTTCTTC. Translating it yields CASSDSDRDEQFF.

The rearrangement links TRBV5-1 to TRBJ1-2, with D unclear. Trimming took 4 bases from V and 3 from J, leaving 22 bases between them. CDR1 and CDR2 (germline): SGHRS, YFSETQ. CDR3 size: 17 residues. CDR3: CASSPGGSYWSDYGYTF. The DNA of the CDR3 is TGCGCCAGCAGCCCGGGCGGCAGTTATTGGAGTGACTATGGCTACACCTTC.

The genes are TRBV7-6 and TRBJ1-2, with D possibly matching TRBD1 (5 bases). The CDR3 spans 14 residues. V lost 5 bases and J 6 bases, leaving 16 bases between the germline ends. CDR1 and CDR2 from the germline V gene are SGHVS and FNYEAQ. As DNA, the CDR3 is TGTGCCAGCAGCGCGGGACTCCTGGACAATGGCTACACCTTC. Translation gives CASSAGLLDNGYTF.

This chain joins TRBV4-2 and TRBJ2-1, with TRBD2 identical over 9 bases. CDR3 length equals 17 residues. J gave up 2 bases and V 4 bases, and 9 bases lay outside the gene matches. In germline, CDR1 is LGHNA, CDR2 YNFKEQ. CDR3 coding DNA: TGTGCCAGCAGCCGACCAGCTGCTAGCGGGGCCTACAATGAGCAGTTCTTC. It specifies CASSRPAASGAYNEQFF.

V gene TRBV6-6 combines with J gene TRBJ2-5; D might be TRBD2 (5 bases). The last part of the DNA fits TRBJ2-7 better; the J call may be wrong. This CDR3 spans 14 amino acids. Germline CDR1 MNHNY, CDR2 SVGAGI (reference sequence). The DNA of the CDR3 is TGTGCCAGCAGTTACAAGCGAGGGAACTACGAGCAGTACTTC. Its protein is CASSYKRGNYEQYF.

The CDR3 reads CASSSGLYQPQHF. The CDR3 DNA follows: TGTGCCAGTAGCTCGGGTCTGTATCAGCCCCAGCATTTT. J is TRBJ1-5 and V is TRBV19, with D unclear. Between the trimmed V and J ends, which lost 6 bases and 5 bases, there was a span of 11 bases. Germline CDR1 and CDR2: LNHDA and SQIVND (reference sequence). CDR3 length: 13 amino acids.

The rearrangement joins TRBV6-6 to TRBJ1-3; tentative D call: TRBD1 (5 bases). Per germline, CDR1 MNHNY and CDR2 SVGAGI (reference sequence). V gave up 2 bases and J gave up 0 bases, with 11 bases separating them. The CDR3 sequence is 16 residues long. The chain's CDR3 is CASSYGGPSSGNTIYF. The DNA for the CDR3 is TGTGCCAGCAGTTACGGGGGACCAAGCTCTGGAAACACCATATATTTT.

The rearrangement uses TRBV5-1 and TRBJ1-2; TRBD1 agrees at 9 bases. V was clipped by 2 bases and J by 8 bases; unmatched bases: 4. This CDR3 is built from 13 residues. Germline CDR1 SGHRS, CDR2 YFSETQ. As DNA, the CDR3 is TGCGCCAGCAGCTTAACAGGGGGCGGCGGCTACACCTTC. Residues: CASSLTGGGGYTF.

The chain is built from TRBV10-1 and TRBJ2-5; TRBD2 aligns across 12 bases. The CDR3 runs 16 residues. V gave up 0 bases and J gave up 5 bases; unmatched junction bases: 4. Germline V lookup: CDR1 WNHNN, CDR2 SYGVQD (reference sequence). The CDR3 sequence is CASSESASGREETQYF. The CDR3 nucleotides read TGCGCCAGCAGTGAGTCGGCTAGCGGGAGGGAGGAGACCCAGTACTTC.

The chain recombines TRBV7-2 with TRBJ2-7; the match to TRBD2 covers 13 bases. The CDR3 sequence is 14 residues long. The J segment lost 6 bases and the V segment lost 1 base, leaving 0 bases of the junction unmatched. CDR1 and CDR2 from the germline V gene are SGHTA and FQGNSA. The CDR3 DNA sequence: TGTGCCAGCAGCTTAGGGACTAGCGGGAGCGAGCAGTACTTC. Translation gives CASSLGTSGSEQYF.

This sequence joins TRBV7-2 and TRBJ2-7, with no clear D. V lost 1 base, J lost 9 bases, and 13 bases lay in between. Germline loops: CDR1 SGHTA, CDR2 FQGNSA. CDR3 size: 13 residues. The CDR3 protein is CASSLGPLDRQYF. CDR3 sequence (DNA): TGTGCCAGCAGCTTAGGGCCTTTAGATCGGCAGTACTTC.

The V call is TRBV27, the J call TRBJ2-7; no clear D. V was cut by 0 bases and J by 3 bases, with 6 bases left in between. This CDR3 has 13 residues. From germline, CDR1 is MNHEY and CDR2 SMNVEV (reference sequence). DNA of the CDR3: TGTGCCAGCAGTTTATCGCCGGTCTACGAGCAGTACTTC. Translation gives CASSLSPVYEQYF.

The CDR3 is CASSPPQGFLFYEQYF. The CDR3 coding sequence is TGTGCCAGCAGTCCGCCTCAGGGGTTCCTTTTCTACGAGCAGTACTTC. The chain uses TRBV28 and TRBJ2-7, with D possibly being TRBD1 (6 bases). With 5 bases removed from V and 3 bases from J, the gap between germline ends came to 20 bases. Germline CDR1 is MDHEN and CDR2 is SYDVKM. The CDR3 consists of 16 residues.

CDR3 nucleotide sequence: TGTGCCAGCAGTTACCTAGCGGGAGCAATCTACGAGCAGTACTTC. It is translated as CASSYLAGAIYEQYF. This sequence joins TRBV6-5 and TRBJ2-7; 10 nucleotides agree with TRBD2. V lost 2 bases, J lost 3 bases, and 4 bases stayed unmatched. The CDR3 is made up of 15 amino acids. Per germline, CDR1 MNHEY and CDR2 SVGAGI.

The rearrangement joins TRBV28 to TRBJ1-1; 9 nucleotides line up with TRBD1. The CDR3 loop spans 14 amino acids. The trim removed 6 bases at V and 6 bases at J, leaving 8 bases unmatched. CDR1 and CDR2 (germline): MDHEN, SYDVKM. The CDR3, as DNA: TGTGCCAGCAGCGTACAGGGGGCGGTGGCTGAAGCTTTCTTT. This encodes CASSVQGAVAEAFF.

This rearrangement joins TRBV11-2 to TRBJ1-4; a possible D gene is TRBD1 (5 bases). Germline V gives CDR1 SGHAT, CDR2 FQNNGV. V lost 1 base to trimming and J lost 14 bases, with 11 bases between them. The length of the CDR3 is 12 residues. The CDR3 here is CASSLGVDTLFF. DNA of the CDR3: TGTGCCAGCAGCTTAGGAGTGGACACTCTGTTTTTT.